The next 32 T cell receptor beta chains were all read from a single sample in a study of beta chain features in type 1 diabetes. Sequencing targeted expressed TCRB transcripts, as all isolated RNA had been reverse transcribed. This table comes from immunoSEQ multiplex PCR, and its TCRdb copy is limited to in-frame clones, with some not included. The sample comprises hundreds of thousands of clones, 15% to 18% of which are singletons, and around 0.095% rests with the top ten. Input material: naive CD4+ T cells from blood. All receptors derive from a man between 18 and 29 years old in good health.

The chain is built from TRBV19 and TRBJ1-2, with a tentative D call TRBD1 (5 bases). Germline V gene sequence: CDR1 LNHDA, CDR2 SQIVND (reference sequence). This CDR3 contains 13 residues. V lost 3 bases and J lost 1, with 6 bases in between. The CDR3 region has the DNA TGTGCCAGTAGTATGACAGTTAACTATGGCTACACCTTC. This translates into CASSMTVNYGYTF.

This clone has a handful of counts. This rearrangement joins TRBV28 to TRBJ2-4, with D unresolved. Between the trimmed V and J ends, which lost 2 bases and 6 bases, there was a span of 5 bases. Germline lookup yields CDR1 MDHEN and CDR2 SYDVKM. The CDR3 has 12 amino acids. The CDR3 DNA is TGTGCCAGCAGTTTAAAAGCAAACATTCAGTACTTC. Translation gives CASSLKANIQYF.

This rearrangement joins TRBV27 to TRBJ1-2; D is ambiguous. Deletions cut 2 bases from V and 7 bases from J, with 11 bases between. CDR1 is MNHEY, CDR2 SMNVEV, per germline (reference sequence). The CDR3 contains 13 residues. CDR3 DNA sequence: TGTGCCAGCAGTTTAAGGACTGGGAGTGGCTACACCTTC. It specifies CASSLRTGSGYTF.

In nucleotides, the CDR3 is TGTGCCAGCAGCCAAGCCCTAGCGGGAGCCCCTTACGAGCAGTACTTC. This encodes CASSQALAGAPYEQYF. The chain joins TRBV7-9 to TRBJ2-7; 10 bases align to TRBD2. Trimming took 5 bases from V and 4 from J; bases not matched to a gene: 11. The CDR3 totals 16 residues. CDR1 and CDR2 (germline): SEHNR, FQNEAQ (reference sequence).

This chain joins TRBV28 and TRBJ1-1, with D hard to call. The CDR3 contains 14 residues. CDR1 is MDHEN and CDR2 is SYDVKM in the germline V gene. V dropped 6 bases and J dropped 4 bases, with 15 bases sitting between them. As DNA, the CDR3 is TGTGCCAGCAGGTCCAGGAGTTTGGTCACTGAAGCTTTCTTT. It is translated as CASRSRSLVTEAFF.

J is TRBJ2-5 and V is TRBV7-9; 7 bases line up with TRBD1. The V and J ends lost 5 bases and 0 bases, in that order; junction bases with no gene match: 3. Per the germline V gene, CDR1 is SEHNR and CDR2 is FQNEAQ (reference sequence). The CDR3 consists of 14 residues. CDR3: CASSRQGHQETQYF. In nucleotides, the CDR3 is TGTGCCAGCAGCAGACAGGGCCACCAAGAGACCCAGTACTTC.

There are many counts of this clone. The same CDR3 is also encoded by other DNA sequences in this sample. The rearrangement joins TRBV7-9 to TRBJ2-1; D possibly corresponds to TRBD2 (6 bases). The CDR3 extends over 16 amino acids. The germline V and J ends were trimmed by 1 base and 0 bases, with 10 bases remaining between them. The germline V gene encodes CDR1 SEHNR and CDR2 FQNEAQ (reference sequence). The CDR3 DNA reads TGTGCCAGCAGCTTAGTGGCCGGGAGCTCCTACAATGAGCAGTTCTTC. Its translation is CASSLVAGSSYNEQFF.

The V call is TRBV6-5, the J call TRBJ2-3; TRBD2 matches at 8 bases. Germline V gene lookup returns CDR1 MNHEY and CDR2 SVGAGI. This CDR3 is 16 amino acids long. Unmatched junction bases numbered 6, after V lost 3 bases and J lost 1 base. The CDR3 DNA is TGTGCCAGCAGTTATTTAGTCGGGGGGGGCACAGATACGCAGTATTTT. Its translation is CASSYLVGGGTDTQYF.

This chain links TRBV12-5 with TRBJ1-2; D unresolved. Trimming left V 3 bases short and J 1 base short, with 12 bases between. Germline lookup yields CDR1 LGHNT and CDR2 FRNRAP. The CDR3 loop spans 15 amino acids. CDR3 loop: CASGFRTEHNYGYTF. CDR3 in DNA: TGTGCTAGTGGTTTTCGGACGGAACATAACTATGGCTACACCTTC.

This clone turned up a few times. The chain joins TRBV4-3 to TRBJ2-2, with D perhaps assigned TRBD1 or TRBD2 (5 bases each). This CDR3 is 16 amino acids long. CDR1 and CDR2 from the germline V gene are LGHNA and YSLEER. The V end lost 4 bases, the J end lost 7 bases, and 19 bases lay between the germline ends. DNA for the CDR3: TGCGCCAGCAGCCTAGGGTGGGACCCTGTCGGCGGGGAGCTGTTTTTT. This gives the protein CASSLGWDPVGGELFF.

V is TRBV7-2 and J is TRBJ1-4; D unclear. From germline, CDR1 is SGHTA and CDR2 FQGNSA. The ends were cut back, 5 bases at V and 10 bases at J, with 8 bases in the middle. This CDR3 has 11 residues. The CDR3 DNA is TGTGCCAGCAGCCAAAGTGCAAAACTGTTTTTT. Protein product: CASSQSAKLFF. The variable domain in full, completed from reference TRBV7-2 and TRBJ1-4, reads GAGVSQSPSNKVTEKGKDVELRCDPISGHTALYWYRQSLGQGLEFLIYFQGNSAPDKSGLPSDRFSAERTGGSVSTLTIQRTQQEDSAVYLCASSQSAKLFFGSGTQLSVL.

Only a few counts were recorded for this clone. The chain is built from TRBV9 and TRBJ2-1; 9 bases are a match to TRBD2. Germline CDR1 and CDR2: SGDLS and YYNGEE. V was clipped by 0 bases and J by 3 bases; unmatched bases: 1. The CDR3 is 15 residues long. As DNA, the CDR3 is TGTGCCAGCAGCGTAGCTAGCGGGGTCTACAATGAGCAGTTCTTC. Its protein is CASSVASGVYNEQFF.

In its sample, this clone was seen a few times. The chain employs TRBV7-2 and TRBJ2-1, with 9 positions matching TRBD2. Trimming took 3 bases from V and 7 from J; bases not matched to a gene: 7. CDR1 SGHTA and CDR2 FQGNSA come from the germline V gene. The CDR3 runs to 15 residues. CDR3 coding DNA: TGTGCCAGCAGCTTGCTGCGGGGGGGCGGTAATGAGCAGTTCTTC. This translates into CASSLLRGGGNEQFF. Full variable domain (rest looked up from reference TRBV7-2 and TRBJ2-1): GAGVSQSPSNKVTEKGKDVELRCDPISGHTALYWYRQSLGQGLEFLIYFQGNSAPDKSGLPSDRFSAERTGGSVSTLTIQRTQQEDSAVYLCASSLLRGGGNEQFFGPGTRLTVL.

The chain carries TRBV5-1 and TRBJ1-1; 8 bases fit TRBD1. Germline CDR1 reads SGHRS; CDR2 reads YFSETQ. Trimming cost V 2 bases and J 5 bases; bases outside gene matches: 2. The CDR3 loop spans 13 amino acids. This CDR3 reads CASSFDRGTEAFF. The CDR3, as DNA: TGCGCCAGCAGCTTTGACAGGGGAACTGAAGCTTTCTTT. The entire variable domain, with the rest obtained from reference TRBV5-1 and TRBJ1-1, is as follows: KAGVTQTPRYLIKTRGQQVTLSCSPISGHRSVSWYQQTPGQGLQFLFEYFSETQRNKGNFPGRFSGRQFSNSRSEMNVSTLELGDSALYLCASSFDRGTEAFFGQGTRLTVV.

V and J are TRBV2 and TRBJ1-1; a weak D match, TRBD1 (5 bases). The CDR3 spans 14 residues. CDR1 and CDR2 from the germline V gene are SNHLY and FYNNEI. Deletions cut 1 base from V and 4 bases from J, with 10 bases between. This chain's CDR3 is CASSEVGGITEAFF. In nucleotides, the CDR3 is TGTGCCAGCAGTGAAGTGGGGGGAATCACTGAAGCTTTCTTT.

The gene calls are TRBV5-1 and TRBJ1-1, with TRBD1 matching over 7 bases. Germline CDR1 and CDR2: SGHRS and YFSETQ. This CDR3 has 16 residues. V trimming: 4 bases; J trimming: 8 bases; junction bases outside the gene matches: 17. Here the CDR3 reads CASSLGTAPDAGEAFF. The CDR3 DNA is TGCGCCAGCAGCCTGGGGACAGCCCCAGATGCCGGAGAAGCTTTCTTT.

This clone showed up just a few times. This sequence joins TRBV19 and TRBJ1-5, with D possibly TRBD1 on 5 matching bases. V was cut by 5 bases and J by 7 bases, with 18 bases left in between. The germline CDR1 and CDR2 sequences are LNHDA and SQIVND (reference sequence). The length of the CDR3 is 15 residues. The CDR3 is CASSLRDGMRQPQHF. For the CDR3, the DNA is TGTGCCAGTAGTCTCCGGGACGGGATGCGCCAGCCCCAGCATTTT.

This clone occurred a few times. The rearrangement links TRBV7-2 to TRBJ2-7, with 8 bases matching TRBD1. CDR1 is SGHTA, CDR2 FQGNSA, per germline. The CDR3 runs 16 residues. Trimming at V came to 4 bases and at J to 2 bases, leaving 10 bases not matched to a gene. The chain's CDR3 is CASSSLGGTGPYEQYF. CDR3 DNA: TGTGCCAGCAGCTCCCTTGGGGGGACAGGACCCTACGAGCAGTACTTC.

The chain joins TRBV11-2 to TRBJ2-7, with 9 nucleotides matching TRBD2. The V gene end was trimmed by 5 bases and the J gene end by 2 bases; junction bases not matched to a gene: 7. Germline V gives CDR1 SGHAT, CDR2 FQNNGV. The CDR3 spans 15 residues. The CDR3 bases are TGTGCCAGCAGCCCGCATAGCGGGGGAGCCTACGAGCAGTACTTC. Amino acid sequence: CASSPHSGGAYEQYF.

This sequence joins TRBV9 and TRBJ2-3; 10 positions match TRBD2. Germline trimming cut 6 bases from V and 2 bases from J; bases unmatched to any gene: 6. The CDR3 loop spans 15 amino acids. From germline, CDR1 is SGDLS and CDR2 YYNGEE. This CDR3 is CASTVTSGPTDTQYF. The CDR3 nucleotides are TGTGCCAGCACCGTGACTAGCGGGCCCACAGATACGCAGTATTTT.

This chain connects TRBV15 to TRBJ2-5; D remains ambiguous. The CDR3 totals 12 residues. Germline loops: CDR1 LNHNV, CDR2 YYDKDF (reference sequence). Trimming took off 4 bases at V and 4 bases at J, with 7 bases between the two ends. CDR3 sequence reads: CATSTKGETQYF. CDR3 bases: TGTGCCACCAGCACTAAGGGAGAGACCCAGTACTTC. The variable domain in full, completed from reference TRBV15 and TRBJ2-5, reads DAMVIQNPRYQVTQFGKPVTLSCSQTLNHNVMYWYQQKSSQAPKLLFHYYDKDFNNEADTPDNFQSRRPNTSFCFLDIRSPGLGDTAMYLCATSTKGETQYFGPGTRLLVL.

In its sample, this clone was seen a few times. The J gene is TRBJ1-1, the V gene TRBV4-1; D unclear. Germline V gene sequence: CDR1 MGHRA, CDR2 YSYEKL. The CDR3 has 16 amino acids. V lost 0 bases to trimming and J lost 0 bases, with 11 bases between them. The CDR3: CASSQDLGFMNTEAFF. DNA for the CDR3: TGCGCCAGCAGCCAAGATCTTGGGTTTATGAACACTGAAGCTTTCTTT.

This chain uses TRBV19 with TRBJ1-1, with D possibly TRBD1 on 5 matching bases. This CDR3 region has 14 residues. Germline values: CDR1 LNHDA, CDR2 SQIVND (reference sequence). V was pared by 5 bases and J by 1 base, with 11 bases between. CDR3 residues: CASSPLGANTEAFF. The CDR3 coding sequence is TGTGCCAGTAGTCCCCTCGGGGCGAACACTGAAGCTTTCTTT.

This clone was seen more than once but under ten times. The junction and the germline gene differ at one end; a read error may be behind it. This CDR3 is CASGQGGQGRDTQYF. The CDR3 DNA sequence: TGCGCCAGCGGCCAGGGTGGACAGGGCCGAGATACGCAGTATTTT. J is TRBJ2-3 and V is TRBV4-3; 8 nucleotides align to TRBD1. Germline CDR1 and CDR2: LGHNA and YSLEER. This CDR3 is 15 amino acids long.

This chain connects TRBV7-9 to TRBJ2-5; no reliable D call. Germline CDR1 reads SEHNR; CDR2 reads FQNEAQ (reference sequence). Trimming cost V 1 base and J 2 bases, with 11 bases left between them. The CDR3 runs to 15 residues. DNA of the CDR3: TGTGCCAGCAGCTTAGTGCGGATCTTACAAGAGACCCAGTACTTC. This encodes CASSLVRILQETQYF.

CDR3 sequence: CSVESGANVLTF. The CDR3 bases are TGCAGCGTTGAGTCTGGGGCCAACGTCCTGACTTTC. J is TRBJ2-6 and V is TRBV29-1; D gene ambiguous. The germline CDR1 and CDR2 sequences are SQVTM and ANQGSEA. Trimming removed 3 bases from V and 1 base from J, with 1 base in between. This CDR3 has 12 amino acids.

This clone was counted between two and nine times. V and J are TRBV5-6 and TRBJ2-1; maybe TRBD2 (6 bases). Germline values: CDR1 SGHDT, CDR2 YYEEEE. The CDR3 is 15 amino acids. Trimming shortened V by 3 bases and J by 6 bases, and 16 bases separated the two germline ends. The DNA for the CDR3 is TGTGCCAGCAGCTGGGGGGAATTGGGCGGCAATGAGCAGTTCTTC. It is translated as CASSWGELGGNEQFF.

This clone was seen only a few times. The rearrangement links TRBV28 to TRBJ2-7, with no clear D. V was cut by 8 bases and J by 3 bases, with 11 bases left in between. CDR1 is MDHEN and CDR2 is SYDVKM in the germline V gene. This CDR3 region has 12 residues. CDR3 nucleotide sequence: TGTGCCAGCGGAAGGGTCGGCTACGAGCAGTACTTC. Its translation is CASGRVGYEQYF.

This clone was seen more than once but under ten times. The genes are TRBV7-2 and TRBJ2-7; D may be TRBD1 (5 bases). The ends were cut back, 5 bases at V and 3 bases at J, with 17 bases in the middle. The germline CDR1 and CDR2 sequences are SGHTA and FQGNSA. The CDR3 covers 15 residues. The CDR3 DNA sequence: TGTGCCAGCAGCCCAAGCGTGACAGAGAACTACGAGCAGTACTTC. Translation gives CASSPSVTENYEQYF.

This clone came up a few times. The same CDR3 arises from other DNA sequences in this sample as well. The chain combines TRBV7-2 with TRBJ2-1; tentative D call: TRBD2 (6 bases). The germline V gene encodes CDR1 SGHTA and CDR2 FQGNSA. This CDR3 has 13 amino acids. V was pared by 2 bases and J by 4 bases, with 6 bases between. The CDR3 sequence is CASSLRGYNEQFF. In DNA form, the CDR3 reads TGTGCCAGCAGCTTACGGGGGTACAATGAGCAGTTCTTC.

This clone was counted many times. J is TRBJ2-3 and V is TRBV4-3; 7 bases are shared with TRBD2. Per the germline V gene, CDR1 is LGHNA and CDR2 is YSLEER. The CDR3 has 17 residues. J was trimmed by 1 base and V by 4 bases; bases with no gene match: 11. For the CDR3, the DNA is TGCGCCAGCAGCCCCTCCCCGGGACGGGGGGGCACAGATACGCAGTATTTT. It specifies CASSPSPGRGGTDTQYF.

This clone appeared a few times. V usage is TRBV7-9 and J usage is TRBJ1-2, with no clear D. The germline V and J ends were trimmed by 0 bases and 3 bases, with 14 bases remaining between them. Germline assignment: CDR1 SEHNR and CDR2 FQNEAQ (reference sequence). The CDR3 runs 16 residues. The CDR3 DNA is TGTGCCAGCAGCTTAGCAAGGCCCGAACGGGACTATGGCTACACCTTC. Its protein product is CASSLARPERDYGYTF.